This is a list of T cell receptor beta chains from one sample in a study of CD8+ T cells in alopecia areata. Data came from immunoSEQ multiplex PCR; TCRdb stores just in-frame clones and leaves some out. Counted here are hundreds of thousands of clones, roughly 69% occurring once; the ten biggest clones make up around 1.2%. Here the sequenced sample was CD4+ T cells sorted from blood, taken at week 0. The receptors derive from a human donor with alopecia areata. The CDR3 runs from the conserved cysteine through the conserved F or W.

TRBV29-1	TRBJ2-3	CSLRTSPSTDTQYF
TRBV2	TRBJ1-2	CASRYRASVYGYTF
TRBV14	TRBJ2-5	CASSQGVRGQEETQYF
TRBV30	TRBJ2-7	CAWRYSGRTYEQYF
TRBV11-2	TRBJ1-1	CASSLLYGEAFF
TRBV7-2	TRBJ2-7	CASSLGTGKAYEQYF
TRBV7-9	TRBJ2-3	CASSTLRSGQGRHTQYF
TRBV23-1	TRBJ1-5	CASSQSRGNQPQHF
TRBV2	TRBJ2-5	CASMGSMMPLGETQYF
TRBV18	TRBJ1-1	CASSPDTLRQLEAFF
TRBV12-5	TRBJ2-5	CASAPFESSGTQYF
TRBV10-2	TRBJ2-7	CASSESGRPYEQYF
TRBV9	TRBJ2-1	CASGPGYNEQFF
TRBV29-1	TRBJ1-1	CSVLQAHTEAFF
TRBV5-6	TRBJ2-5	CASSLVWETQYF
TRBV30	TRBJ2-1	CAWTLGIHNEQFF
TRBV7-2	TRBJ1-6	CASSLVSGGDSPLHF
TRBV6-5	TRBJ2-7	CASSYRGEQYF
TRBV30	TRBJ1-4	CAWSVDSYNEKLFF
TRBV29-1	TRBJ1-1	CSVLGGRGANTEAFF
TRBV2	TRBJ2-7	CASSGTGVVEQYF
TRBV29-1	TRBJ2-1	CSVPGLAGEKQFF
TRBV6-4	TRBJ2-3	CASSRESGTDTQYF
TRBV5-1	TRBJ2-7	CASSPLGTGVYEQYF
TRBV29-1	TRBJ2-3	CSALPLDRGITDTQYF
TRBV30	TRBJ2-2	CAWGGTGELFF
TRBV7-2	TRBJ2-7	CASSLRSRTYEQYF
TRBV15	TRBJ2-3	CATSRGGVAGVTDTQYF
TRBV5-6	TRBJ2-6	CASSRTPNSGANVLTF
TRBV2	TRBJ2-7	CASSNYNYEQYF
TRBV9	TRBJ1-1	CASSVAPVDRGKTEAFF
TRBV7-6	TRBJ1-2	CASSLEGFLPPLANYGYTF
TRBV27	TRBJ1-2	CASSQGNYGYTF
TRBV29-1	TRBJ2-7	CSVAGAGYEQYF
TRBV5-1	TRBJ2-1	CASSLVAGIEQFF